This T cell receptor beta chain was observed in a study of blood T cell repertoires in COVID-19. There are 14 residues in the CDR3. Germline assignment: CDR1 ENHRY and CDR2 SYGVKD. The V and J ends lost 4 bases and 3 bases respectively, with 12 bases between them. Repertoires were generated with immunoSEQ multiplex PCR, while TCRdb's copy carries only in-frame clones and drops some. The sample has hundreds of thousands of clones, 86% seen once. This clone is a singleton in its sample. The specimen sequenced was peripheral blood. The clonotype comes from a woman in her 30s with active or convalescent COVID-19. The chain links TRBV10-3 to TRBJ1-1; tentative D call: TRBD1 (5 bases). In DNA form, the CDR3 reads TGTGCCATCAGTGGAAGGGGTAAGGACACTGAAGCTTTCTTT. Encoded protein: CAISGRGKDTEAFF.